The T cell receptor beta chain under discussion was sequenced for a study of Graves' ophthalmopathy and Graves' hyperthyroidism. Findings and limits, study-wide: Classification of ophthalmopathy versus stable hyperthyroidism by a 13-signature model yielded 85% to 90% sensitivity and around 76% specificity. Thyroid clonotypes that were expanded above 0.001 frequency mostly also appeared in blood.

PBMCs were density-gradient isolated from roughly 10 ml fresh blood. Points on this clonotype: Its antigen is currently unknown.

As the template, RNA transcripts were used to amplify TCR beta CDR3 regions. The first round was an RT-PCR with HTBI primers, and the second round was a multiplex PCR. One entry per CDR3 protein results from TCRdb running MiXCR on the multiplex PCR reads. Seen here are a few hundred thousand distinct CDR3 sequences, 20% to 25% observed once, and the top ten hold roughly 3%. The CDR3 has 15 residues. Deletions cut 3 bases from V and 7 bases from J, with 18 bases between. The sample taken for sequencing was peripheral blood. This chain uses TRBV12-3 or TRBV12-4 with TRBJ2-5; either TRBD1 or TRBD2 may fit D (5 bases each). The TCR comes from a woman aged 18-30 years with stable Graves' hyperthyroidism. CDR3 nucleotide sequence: TGTGCCAGCAGTTTTACAGGACTGGGACGAGGGACCCAGTACTTC. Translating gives CASSFTGLGRGTQYF.